This note documents a single T cell receptor (beta chain) sequence. The T cell receptor alpha and beta CDR3 regions were amplified from mRNA by semiquantitative ARM-PCR. ARM-PCR used tagged nested gene-specific primers, then communal superprimers for exponential amplification. First-round products served as template after exonuclease removal of nested primers. TCRdb re-derived calls from the multiplex PCR reads in MiXCR, one entry per CDR3 protein. The repertoire holds over 2,500 distinct CDR3 sequences, about 80% seen once, with 17% in the top ten. The data are from a study of relationships among human T cell subsets. Trimming took 1 base from V and 6 from J, leaving 6 bases between them. Germline V gene lookup returns CDR1 SGHRS and CDR2 YFSETQ. The CDR3 is 12 residues long.

This rearrangement joins TRBV5-1 to TRBJ2-3; unclear D gene. The sequenced material came from total T cells sorted from blood. The clonotype comes from a man in his forties in good health. The CDR3 reads CASSLSWDTQYF. CDR3 sequence (DNA): TGCGCCAGCAGCTTGAGTTGGGATACGCAGTATTTT.